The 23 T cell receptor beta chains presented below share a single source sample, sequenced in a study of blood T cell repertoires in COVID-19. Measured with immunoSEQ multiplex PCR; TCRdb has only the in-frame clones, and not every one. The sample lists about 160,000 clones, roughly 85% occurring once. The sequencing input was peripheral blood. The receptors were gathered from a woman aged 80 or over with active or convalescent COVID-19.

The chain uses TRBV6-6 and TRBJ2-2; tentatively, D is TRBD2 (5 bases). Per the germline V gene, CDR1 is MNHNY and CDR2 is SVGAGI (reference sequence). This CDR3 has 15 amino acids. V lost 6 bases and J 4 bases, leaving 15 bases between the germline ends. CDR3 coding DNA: TGTGCCAGCAGCTCACTAGGCCCTAGCACCGGGGAGCTGTTTTTT. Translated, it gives CASSSLGPSTGELFF.

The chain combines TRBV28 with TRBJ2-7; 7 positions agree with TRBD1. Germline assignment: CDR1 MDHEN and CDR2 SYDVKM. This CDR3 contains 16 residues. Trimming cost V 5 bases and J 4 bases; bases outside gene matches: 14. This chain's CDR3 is CASSPHRGFRGYEQYF. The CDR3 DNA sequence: TGTGCCAGCAGTCCCCACAGGGGATTTCGGGGTTACGAGCAGTACTTC. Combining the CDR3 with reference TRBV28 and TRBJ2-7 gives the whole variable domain DVKVTQSSRYLVKRTGEKVFLECVQDMDHENMFWYRQDPGLGLRLIYFSYDVKMKEKGDIPEGYSVSREKKERFSLILESASTNQTSMYLCASSPHRGFRGYEQYFGPGTRLTVT.

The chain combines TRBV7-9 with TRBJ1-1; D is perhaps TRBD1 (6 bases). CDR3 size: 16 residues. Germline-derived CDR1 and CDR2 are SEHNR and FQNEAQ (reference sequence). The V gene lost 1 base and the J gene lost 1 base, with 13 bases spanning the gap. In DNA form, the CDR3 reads TGTGCCAGCAGCTTAGTTGTGGGGGCTTCGAACACTGAAGCTTTCTTT. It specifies CASSLVVGASNTEAFF.

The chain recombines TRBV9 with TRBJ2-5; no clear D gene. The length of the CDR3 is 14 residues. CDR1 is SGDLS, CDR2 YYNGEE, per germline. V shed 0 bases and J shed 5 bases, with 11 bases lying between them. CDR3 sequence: CASSVGWQAETQYF. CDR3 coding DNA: TGTGCCAGCAGCGTAGGGTGGCAGGCGGAGACCCAGTACTTC.

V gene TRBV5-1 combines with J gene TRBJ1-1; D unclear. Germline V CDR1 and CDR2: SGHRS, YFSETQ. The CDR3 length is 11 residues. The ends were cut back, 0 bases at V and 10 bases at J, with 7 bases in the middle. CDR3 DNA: TGCGCCAGCAGCTTGGGGAGTCGAGCTTTCTTT. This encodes CASSLGSRAFF.

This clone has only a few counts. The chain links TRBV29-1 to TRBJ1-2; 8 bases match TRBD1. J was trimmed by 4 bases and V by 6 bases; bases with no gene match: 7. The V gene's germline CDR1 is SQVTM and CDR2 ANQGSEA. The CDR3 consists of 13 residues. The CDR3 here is CSVSTGALYGYTF. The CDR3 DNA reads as TGCAGCGTGTCGACAGGGGCCCTCTATGGCTACACCTTC. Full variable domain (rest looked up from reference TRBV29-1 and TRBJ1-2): SAVISQKPSRDICQRGTSLTIQCQVDSQVTMMFWYRQQPGQSLTLIATANQGSEATYESGFVIDKFPISRPNLTFSTLTVSNMSPEDSSIYLCSVSTGALYGYTFGSGTRLTVV.

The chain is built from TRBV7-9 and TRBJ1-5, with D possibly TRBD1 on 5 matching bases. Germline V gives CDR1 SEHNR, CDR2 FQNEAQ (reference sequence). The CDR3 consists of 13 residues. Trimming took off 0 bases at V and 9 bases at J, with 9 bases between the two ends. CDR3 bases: TGTGCCAGCAGCTTAGCCCAGGGAAGGCCCCAGCATTTT. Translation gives CASSLAQGRPQHF.

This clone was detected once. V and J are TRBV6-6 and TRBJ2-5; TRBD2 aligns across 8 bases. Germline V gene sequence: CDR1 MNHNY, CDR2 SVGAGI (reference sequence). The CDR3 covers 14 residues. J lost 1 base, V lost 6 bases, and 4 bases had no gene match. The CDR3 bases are TGTGCCAGCAGGTCTAGCGGGTCCCAAGAGACCCAGTACTTC. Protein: CASRSSGSQETQYF.

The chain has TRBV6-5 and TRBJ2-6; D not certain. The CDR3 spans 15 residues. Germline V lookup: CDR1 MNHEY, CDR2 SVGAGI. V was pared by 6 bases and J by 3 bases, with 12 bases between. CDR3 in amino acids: CASSLNRGGANVLTF. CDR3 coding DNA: TGTGCCAGCAGCCTGAACCGCGGTGGGGCCAACGTCCTGACTTTC.

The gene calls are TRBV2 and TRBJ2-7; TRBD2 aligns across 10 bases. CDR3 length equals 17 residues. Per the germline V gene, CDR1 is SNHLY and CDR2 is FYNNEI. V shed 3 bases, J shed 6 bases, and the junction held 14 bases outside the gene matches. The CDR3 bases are TGTGCCAGCAGTGATCAGGCAAGCGGGAGGGCCCTTCGCGAGCAGTACTTC. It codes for CASSDQASGRALREQYF. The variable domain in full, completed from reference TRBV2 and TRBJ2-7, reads EPEVTQTPSHQVTQMGQEVILRCVPISNHLYFYWYRQILGQKVEFLVSFYNNEISEKSEIFDDQFSVERPDGSNFTLKIRSTKLEDSAMYFCASSDQASGRALREQYFGPGTRLTVT.

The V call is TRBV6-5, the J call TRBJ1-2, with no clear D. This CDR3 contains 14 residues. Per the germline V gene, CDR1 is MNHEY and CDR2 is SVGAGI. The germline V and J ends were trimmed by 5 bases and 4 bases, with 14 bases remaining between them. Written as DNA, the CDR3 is TGTGCCAGCAGTATCGATGGAGGAGGCTATGGCTACACCTTC. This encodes CASSIDGGGYGYTF.

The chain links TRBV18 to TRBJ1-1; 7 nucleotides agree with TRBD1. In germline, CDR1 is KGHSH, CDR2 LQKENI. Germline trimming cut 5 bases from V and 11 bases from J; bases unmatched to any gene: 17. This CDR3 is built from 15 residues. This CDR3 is CASSANSGQLMTAFF. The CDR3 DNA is TGTGCCAGCTCAGCTAACTCGGGACAGCTTATGACGGCTTTCTTT.

The CDR3 DNA is TGTGCCAGTAACGCCGGGACTACAAACTACAATGAGCAGTTCTTC. Residues: CASNAGTTNYNEQFF. V and J are TRBV19 and TRBJ2-1; 7 bases match TRBD2. The junction had 9 bases not matched to a gene; V was cut back by 7 bases and J by 3 bases. The CDR3 is made up of 15 amino acids. The V gene's germline CDR1 is LNHDA and CDR2 SQIVND (reference sequence).

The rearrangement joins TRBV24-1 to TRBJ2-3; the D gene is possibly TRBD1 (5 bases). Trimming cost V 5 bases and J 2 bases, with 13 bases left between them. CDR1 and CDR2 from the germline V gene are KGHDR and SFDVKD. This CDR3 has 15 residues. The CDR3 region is CATSVPGQATDTQYF. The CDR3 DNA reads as TGTGCCACCAGTGTACCCGGACAAGCCACAGATACGCAGTATTTT.

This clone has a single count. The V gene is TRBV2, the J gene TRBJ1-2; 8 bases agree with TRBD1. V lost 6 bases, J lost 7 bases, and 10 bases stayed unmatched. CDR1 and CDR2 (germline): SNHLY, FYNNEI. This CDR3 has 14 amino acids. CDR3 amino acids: CASRADRGAGGYTF. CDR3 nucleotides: TGTGCCAGCAGAGCCGACAGGGGCGCGGGTGGCTACACCTTC.

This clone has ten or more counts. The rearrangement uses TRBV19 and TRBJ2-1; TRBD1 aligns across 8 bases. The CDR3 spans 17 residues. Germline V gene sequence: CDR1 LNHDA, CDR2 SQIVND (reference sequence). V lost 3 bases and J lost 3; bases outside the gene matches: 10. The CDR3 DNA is TGTGCCAGTAGTATTGCCGAGACAGGGGAAGGCTACAATGAGCAGTTCTTC. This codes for CASSIAETGEGYNEQFF. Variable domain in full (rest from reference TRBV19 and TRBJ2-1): DGGITQSPKYLFRKEGQNVTLSCEQNLNHDAMYWYRQDPGQGLRLIYYSQIVNDFQKGDIAEGYSVSREKKESFPLTVTSAQKNPTAFYLCASSIAETGEGYNEQFFGPGTRLTVL.

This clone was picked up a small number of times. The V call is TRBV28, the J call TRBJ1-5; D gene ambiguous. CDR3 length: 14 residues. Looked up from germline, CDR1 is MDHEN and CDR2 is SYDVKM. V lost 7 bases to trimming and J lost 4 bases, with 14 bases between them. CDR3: CASTNTAVNQPQHF. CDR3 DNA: TGTGCCAGCACCAACACAGCAGTAAATCAGCCCCAGCATTTT.

CDR3 sequence: CASSLVTGREKLFF. CDR3 DNA: TGCGCCAGCAGCTTGGTCACAGGACGTGAAAAACTGTTTTTT. This chain connects TRBV5-1 to TRBJ1-4, with a tentative D call TRBD1 (5 bases). The CDR3 length is 14 residues. The V gene's germline CDR1 is SGHRS and CDR2 YFSETQ. V lost 0 bases and J lost 7, with 10 bases in between.

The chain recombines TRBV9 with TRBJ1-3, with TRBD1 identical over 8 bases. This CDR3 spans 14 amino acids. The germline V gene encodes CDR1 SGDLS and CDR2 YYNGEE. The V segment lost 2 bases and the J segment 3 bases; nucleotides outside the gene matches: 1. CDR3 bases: TGTGCCAGCAGCGTGACAGGGGATGGAAACACCATATATTTT. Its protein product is CASSVTGDGNTIYF.

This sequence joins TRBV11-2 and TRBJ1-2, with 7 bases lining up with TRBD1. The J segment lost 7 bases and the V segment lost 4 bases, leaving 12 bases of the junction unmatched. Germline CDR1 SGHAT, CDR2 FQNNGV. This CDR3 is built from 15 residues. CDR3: CASSSHRGRSVGYTF. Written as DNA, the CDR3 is TGTGCCAGCAGCTCCCACAGGGGTCGCTCCGTTGGCTACACCTTC.

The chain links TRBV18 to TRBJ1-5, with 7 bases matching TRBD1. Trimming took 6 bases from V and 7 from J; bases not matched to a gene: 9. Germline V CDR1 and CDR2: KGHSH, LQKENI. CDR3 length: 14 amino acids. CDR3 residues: CASSAGTEAQPQHF. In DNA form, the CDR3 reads TGTGCCAGCTCCGCCGGGACAGAAGCACAGCCCCAGCATTTT.

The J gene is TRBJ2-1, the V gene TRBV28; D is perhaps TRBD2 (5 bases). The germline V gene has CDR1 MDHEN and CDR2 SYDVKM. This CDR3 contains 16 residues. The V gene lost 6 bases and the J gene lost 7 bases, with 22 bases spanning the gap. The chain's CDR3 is CASSLTRMLAKNEQFF. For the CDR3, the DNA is TGTGCCAGCAGCCTGACCCGGATGTTAGCGAAGAATGAGCAGTTCTTC.

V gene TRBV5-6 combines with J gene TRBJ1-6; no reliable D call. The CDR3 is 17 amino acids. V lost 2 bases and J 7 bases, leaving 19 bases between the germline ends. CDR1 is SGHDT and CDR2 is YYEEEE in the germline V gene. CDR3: CASSLMTRVSGNSPLHF. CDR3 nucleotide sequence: TGTGCCAGCAGCTTAATGACCCGGGTCTCTGGGAATTCACCCCTCCACTTT.